The 9 T cell receptor beta chains given below trace back to one sample, sequenced in a study of T cell changes during pregnancy in multiple sclerosis. The repertoire was sequenced with immunoSEQ multiplex PCR; TCRdb's copy has only in-frame clones and lacks some. The profile shows 40,000 to 60,000 clones, approximately 92% of them singletons. The specimen comprised CD4+ T cells from peripheral blood mononuclear cells, sampled in the third trimester of pregnancy. The receptor source for this set is a female donor with multiple sclerosis, enrolled in a pregnancy study.

This clone was seen just once. The chain links TRBV2 to TRBJ2-5; TRBD1 matches 7 bases. This CDR3 is built from 13 residues. V lost 5 bases, J lost 2 bases, and 2 bases stayed unmatched. Germline V gene sequence: CDR1 SNHLY, CDR2 FYNNEI. The CDR3 sequence: CASSRDRQETQYF. CDR3 bases: TGTGCCAGCAGTCGGGACAGACAAGAGACCCAGTACTTC.

This rearrangement joins TRBV2 to TRBJ2-7; no reliable D call. Trimming shortened V by 6 bases and J by 4 bases, and 10 bases separated the two germline ends. CDR3 length: 12 residues. Germline assignment: CDR1 SNHLY and CDR2 FYNNEI. Here the CDR3 DNA reads TGTGCCAGCAGACCCGACAAATACGAGCAGTACTTC. Translating it yields CASRPDKYEQYF.

This clone has a single count. This chain joins TRBV28 and TRBJ1-1, with 10 nucleotides matching TRBD1. The germline CDR1 and CDR2 sequences are MDHEN and SYDVKM. Losses at the gene ends were 1 base for V and 5 bases for J; bases not matched to a gene: 10. There are 17 residues in the CDR3. In DNA, the CDR3 is TGTGCCAGCAGTTTATTTCCGGGACAGGGGATGGGTACTGAAGCTTTCTTT. Its translation: CASSLFPGQGMGTEAFF.

The V and J genes are TRBV5-1 and TRBJ2-3; possible D gene TRBD2, 5 bases. Trimming removed 4 bases from V and 0 bases from J, with 18 bases in between. The CDR3 contains 17 residues. The germline V gene encodes CDR1 SGHRS and CDR2 YFSETQ. CDR3 bases: TGCGCCAGCAGCCCCCCTGGGCCGACGGGGAGCACAGATACGCAGTATTTT. It codes for CASSPPGPTGSTDTQYF.

The V call is TRBV19, the J call TRBJ2-3; D call uncertain. Trimming shortened V by 3 bases and J by 11 bases, and 15 bases separated the two germline ends. From germline, CDR1 is LNHDA and CDR2 SQIVND (reference sequence). This CDR3 comprises 13 residues. This chain's CDR3 is CASSIGPRGEQYF. In DNA, the CDR3 is TGTGCCAGTAGTATTGGGCCCCGTGGCGAGCAGTATTTT.

The chain has TRBV12-5 and TRBJ1-1; 7 bases align to TRBD1. The CDR3 loop spans 15 amino acids. Looked up from germline, CDR1 is LGHNT and CDR2 is FRNRAP. Trimming took 6 bases from V and 6 from J; bases not matched to a gene: 13. For the CDR3, the DNA is TGTGCTAGTGGCCGAGCAGGGGGATTGATGTCTGAAGCTTTCTTT. It is translated as CASGRAGGLMSEAFF.

The chain links TRBV7-9 to TRBJ2-3, with D unclear. With 4 bases removed from V and 3 bases from J, the gap between germline ends came to 14 bases. This CDR3 contains 15 residues. Germline V lookup: CDR1 SEHNR, CDR2 FQNEAQ (reference sequence). In DNA, the CDR3 is TGTGCCAGCAGCTCGTCTTCCGAGTGGACAGATACGCAGTATTTT. Translation gives CASSSSSEWTDTQYF.

As regards this clone: At one of its ends the junction is not consistent with the germline gene, which may arise from a read error. The same CDR3 arises from other DNA sequences in this sample as well. V is TRBV5-1 and J is TRBJ2-2; 9 bases are shared with TRBD1. Germline CDR1 reads SGHRS; CDR2 reads YFSETQ. The CDR3 length is 15 residues. In DNA form, the CDR3 reads TGCGCCAGCAGCACGGGACAGGGAAACACCGGGGAGCTATTTTTT. This encodes CASSTGQGNTGELFF.

This clone occurred once. The V and J genes are TRBV5-1 and TRBJ2-7; 11 bases agree with TRBD1. Germline lookup yields CDR1 SGHRS and CDR2 YFSETQ. The CDR3 consists of 16 residues. The V segment lost 1 base and the J segment 4 bases; nucleotides outside the gene matches: 7. The CDR3 is CASSLNQGQGVYEQYF. The CDR3 DNA sequence: TGCGCCAGCAGCTTGAATCAGGGACAGGGGGTATACGAGCAGTACTTC.